Sequencing of this TCR beta chain was carried out in a study of T-cell reconstitution after alpha-beta-depleted transplantation in children. Germline-derived CDR1 and CDR2 are MRHNA and SNTAGT. This CDR3 is 16 amino acids long. Germline trimming cut 5 bases from V and 6 bases from J; bases unmatched to any gene: 10. Note on this clonotype: Its antigen is undetermined.

TCRbeta library construction was performed incorporating unique molecular identifiers. TCRdb called the PCR reads again in MiXCR, with one record for every CDR3 protein. Of some 150,000 distinct CDR3 sequences listed, around 8.5% are singletons. General observations from the study: There were reportedly several hundred expanded graft clones from which alpha-beta T cells came about two months after transplant. Surviving recipient T cells and thymic progenitors produced the high day-60 TCRbeta diversity seen in some patients.

The sequencing used PBMCs, mostly from graft donor cells, collected 180 days after TCRalphabeta/CD19-depleted stem cell transplant. V gene TRBV6-4 combines with J gene TRBJ2-1, with 10 bases identical to TRBD2. The source is a female patient aged 2 to 10 who had a stem cell transplant for congenital amegakaryocytic thrombocytopenia, so the T cells may come from the graft donor. CDR3 protein: CASSRSGRAGVNEQFF. The CDR3 coding sequence is TGTGCCAGCAGTCGGAGCGGGAGGGCCGGCGTCAATGAGCAGTTCTTC.